These 7 T cell receptor beta chains share one sample of origin, sequenced in a study of HIV-infected patients and healthy controls. Around 530 ng RNA was reverse transcribed with alpha and beta constant-region primers. Each of the alpha and beta chains got its own library through chain-specific third strand synthesis with indices. TCRdb re-called the 5' RACE reads through MiXCR, storing one row per CDR3 protein. The table lists 4,500 to 6,000 distinct CDR3 sequences, about 8.7% of them singletons. Roughly three months, about 14 weeks, into antiretroviral therapy, follow-up blood was collected. The repertoire came from unfractionated whole blood and reflected all unsorted peripheral T cells. The source was blood, collected during antiretroviral therapy. Receptor source: an adult with HIV infection.

This clonotype was recorded at least ten times. This CDR3 is CSVEGEGGSPRYNEQFF. CDR3 nucleotide sequence: TGCAGCGTTGAAGGAGAGGGCGGGAGTCCCCGATACAATGAGCAGTTCTTC. The chain employs TRBV29-1 and TRBJ2-1; 7 bases align to TRBD2. CDR1 is SQVTM and CDR2 is ANQGSEA in the germline V gene. J was trimmed by 4 bases and V by 1 base; bases with no gene match: 13. The CDR3 sequence is 17 residues long.

This clonotype is labeled as medium-sized (0.01 to 0.1%). The gene calls are TRBV6-6 and TRBJ2-3; maybe TRBD2 (6 bases). Trimming stripped 2 bases from V and 3 bases from J, with 12 bases between. The CDR3 spans 15 residues. Germline V gene sequence: CDR1 MNHNY, CDR2 SVGAGI (reference sequence). This CDR3 is CASSYGSGATDTQYF. The CDR3 nucleotides are TGTGCCAGCAGTTACGGGTCGGGAGCTACAGATACGCAGTATTTT.

The CDR3 region has the DNA TGTGCCAGCAGTCTCTCCCGGTCCCAGGGGGATACGCAGTATTTT. This sequence encodes CASSLSRSQGDTQYF. V and J are TRBV27 and TRBJ2-3; perhaps TRBD1 as D (6 bases). From germline, CDR1 is MNHEY and CDR2 SMNVEV (reference sequence). Trimming stripped 5 bases from V and 6 bases from J, with 18 bases between. This CDR3 spans 15 amino acids.

This clonotype is medium-sized within its sample. The chain employs TRBV7-2 and TRBJ1-5, with 9 bases matching TRBD1. This CDR3 spans 14 amino acids. V was clipped by 6 bases and J by 6 bases; unmatched bases: 6. Per germline, CDR1 SGHTA and CDR2 FQGNSA. The CDR3 region has the DNA TGTGCCAGCAGTAGACAGGGGGTTCTTCAGCCCCAGCATTTT. It encodes CASSRQGVLQPQHF.

This clonotype qualifies as medium-sized. V is TRBV12-5 and J is TRBJ2-5; the match to TRBD1 covers 9 bases. In germline, CDR1 is LGHNT, CDR2 FRNRAP. This CDR3 is built from 15 residues. Germline trimming cut 6 bases from V and 5 bases from J; bases unmatched to any gene: 10. This CDR3 is CASGQGQGNQETQYF. The CDR3 nucleotides are TGTGCTAGTGGCCAAGGACAGGGGAATCAGGAGACCCAGTACTTC. Full variable domain (missing parts from reference TRBV12-5 and TRBJ2-5): DARVTQTPRHKVTEMGQEVTMRCQPILGHNTVFWYRQTMMQGLELLAYFRNRAPLDDSGMPKDRFSAEMPDATLATLKIQPSEPRDSAVYFCASGQGQGNQETQYFGPGTRLLVL.

The rearrangement uses TRBV6-2 or TRBV6-3 and TRBJ2-7; TRBD2 matches at 13 bases. This CDR3 region has 13 residues. Germline trimming cut 11 bases from V and 5 bases from J; bases unmatched to any gene: 6. CDR1 is MNHEY, CDR2 SVGEGT, per germline. The CDR3 protein is CACRLAGGNEQYF. The CDR3 DNA is TGTGCCTGCCGACTAGCGGGAGGCAACGAGCAGTACTTC.

There are many counts of this clonotype. The CDR3: CASSLPSSYNEQFF. The CDR3 nucleotides read TGTGCCAGTAGTCTCCCGAGCTCCTACAATGAGCAGTTCTTC. This chain links TRBV19 with TRBJ2-1, with D hard to call. Germline CDR1 and CDR2: LNHDA and SQIVND (reference sequence). The CDR3 extends over 14 amino acids. V was trimmed by 5 bases and J by 0 bases, leaving 8 bases between them.